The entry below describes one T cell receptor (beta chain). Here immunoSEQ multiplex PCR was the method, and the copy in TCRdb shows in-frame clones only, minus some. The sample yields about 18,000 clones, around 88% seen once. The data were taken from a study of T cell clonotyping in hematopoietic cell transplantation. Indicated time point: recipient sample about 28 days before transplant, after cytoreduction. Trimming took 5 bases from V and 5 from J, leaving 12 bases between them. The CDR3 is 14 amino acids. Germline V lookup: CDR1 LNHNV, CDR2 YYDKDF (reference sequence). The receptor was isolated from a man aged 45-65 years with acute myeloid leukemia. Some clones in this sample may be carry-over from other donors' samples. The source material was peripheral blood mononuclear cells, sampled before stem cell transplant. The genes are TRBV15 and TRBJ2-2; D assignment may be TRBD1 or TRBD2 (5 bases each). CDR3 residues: CATSERGRTGELFF. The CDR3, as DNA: TGTGCCACCAGCGAACGGGGCAGGACCGGGGAGCTGTTTTTT.